This TCR beta chain was recorded in a study of blood T cells in healthy people across ages. Study-wide findings and caveats: Comparison with aged donors showed that long-lived donors had more naive CD4+ cells and higher diversity.

The V gene's germline CDR1 is MGHRA and CDR2 YSYEKL. The CDR3 runs 16 residues. J gave up 3 bases and V 0 bases, and 8 bases lay outside the gene matches. Through a sample-barcoded 5' primer and a J-beta primer mix, a second PCR was run for roughly 6 to 11 cycles. TCRdb re-called the 5' RACE reads with MiXCR, one entry per CDR3 protein. The sample carries about a million distinct CDR3 sequences, approximately 49% recorded once. In this sample, this clonotype turned up many times. Antigen unknown. Input material: blood. The clonotype comes from a man aged 30 to 45 in good health. The chain has TRBV4-1 and TRBJ2-7; 7 bases are shared with TRBD1. CDR3 amino acids: CASSQEGATGYYEQYF. CDR3 nucleotide sequence: TGCGCCAGCAGCCAAGAAGGGGCGACAGGGTACTACGAGCAGTACTTC.